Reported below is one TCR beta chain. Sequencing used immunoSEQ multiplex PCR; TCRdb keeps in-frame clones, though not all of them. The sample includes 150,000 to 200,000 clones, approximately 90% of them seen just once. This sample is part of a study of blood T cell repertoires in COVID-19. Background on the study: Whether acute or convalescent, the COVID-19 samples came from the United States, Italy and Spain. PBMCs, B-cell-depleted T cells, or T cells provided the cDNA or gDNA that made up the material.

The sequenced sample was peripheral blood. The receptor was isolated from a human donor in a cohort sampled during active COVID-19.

CDR3 bases: TGTGCCAGTAGTCCCTGGGGACTAGCGGGAGGTGAAGATACGCAGTATTTT. Translated: CASSPWGLAGGEDTQYF. The rearrangement links TRBV19 to TRBJ2-3; TRBD2 matches at 15 bases. Germline V CDR1 and CDR2: LNHDA, SQIVND (reference sequence). The CDR3 length is 17 residues. The J segment lost 5 bases and the V segment lost 5 bases, leaving 8 bases of the junction unmatched.